Given below is one T cell receptor (beta chain) in context. As yet, its antigen is unknown. The CDR3 sequence is 15 residues long. Trimming shortened V by 0 bases and J by 6 bases, and 14 bases separated the two germline ends. Germline lookup yields CDR1 LGHNA and CDR2 YNFKEQ. The entry originates in a study of STAT3 mutations in large granular lymphocyte leukemia. Study results and caveats: Differing intervals and regimens complicate linking therapy response to clone burden. Every T-cell large granular lymphocyte leukemia patient had at least one immunodominant TCR beta clonotype.

Assay: immunoSEQ multiplex PCR; the TCRdb copy retains only in-frame clones and omits some. The repertoire includes tens of thousands of clones, about 94% of them detected once, and approximately 6% sits in the top ten. The receptor was derived from a man aged 35 to 55 with T-cell large granular lymphocyte leukemia. Some clones in this sample may be carry-over from other donors' samples. Sequenced sample: peripheral blood mononuclear cells. The genes are TRBV4-2 and TRBJ2-5; weak D call: TRBD2 (7 bases). The CDR3 loop reads CASSQDEGGRKTQYF. The CDR3 nucleotides are TGTGCCAGCAGCCAAGACGAGGGGGGGCGAAAGACCCAGTACTTC.